The clone carrying this T cell receptor beta chain occurred many times. Its specificity is unknown. This specimen comes from a study of T cell repertoires in cytomegalovirus infection. TCRdb processed the reads anew with MiXCR; each CDR3 protein has one entry. Among approximately 500,000 distinct CDR3 sequences listed, more than 25% were seen once. This CDR3 contains 18 residues. Germline V gene sequence: CDR1 SGHVS, CDR2 FQNEAQ. The junction had 12 bases not matched to a gene; V was cut back by 4 bases and J by 3 bases. Study-wide points: Ex vivo, HLA-C-restricted CMV-specific TCR beta clonotypes prevailed over the rest of the response. There were carriers of CMV plus the relevant HLA, and cumulative public TCR beta family frequency identified them.

The receptor's source is a human donor in good health (CMV status not recorded). Some clones in this sample may be carry-over from other donors' samples. The chain carries TRBV7-8 and TRBJ1-5; 10 bases line up with TRBD1. The sequenced sample consisted of PBMCs. CDR3 in amino acids: CASSSSRVGQGDNQPQHF. CDR3 DNA sequence: TGTGCCAGCAGCTCGTCGCGAGTAGGACAGGGGGACAATCAGCCCCAGCATTTT.